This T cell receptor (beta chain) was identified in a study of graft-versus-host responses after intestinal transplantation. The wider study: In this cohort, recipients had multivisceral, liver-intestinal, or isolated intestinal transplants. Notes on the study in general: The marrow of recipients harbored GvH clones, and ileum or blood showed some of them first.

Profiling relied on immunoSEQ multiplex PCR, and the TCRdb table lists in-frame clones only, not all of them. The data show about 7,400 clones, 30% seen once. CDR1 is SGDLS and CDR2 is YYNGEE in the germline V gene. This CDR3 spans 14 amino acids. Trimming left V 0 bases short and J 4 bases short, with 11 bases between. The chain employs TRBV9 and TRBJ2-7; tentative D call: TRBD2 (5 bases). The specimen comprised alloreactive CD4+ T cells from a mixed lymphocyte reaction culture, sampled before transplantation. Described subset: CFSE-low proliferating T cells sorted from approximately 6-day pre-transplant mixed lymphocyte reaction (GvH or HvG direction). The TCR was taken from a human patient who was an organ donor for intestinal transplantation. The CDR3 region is CASSVGLRGYEQYF. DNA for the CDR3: TGTGCCAGCAGCGTAGGTTTACGGGGTTACGAGCAGTACTTC.